This T cell receptor beta chain is drawn from a study of T cell repertoires in cytomegalovirus infection. Study overall: Public signatures in TCR beta pointed to CMV infection and matching HLA type. Overall study results and limits: Cumulative frequency of public TCR beta families picked out carriers of CMV plus the relevant HLA. Across the ex vivo response, the dominant clonotypes were HLA-C-restricted CMV-specific TCR beta clonotypes.

This clonotype was seen more than once but under ten times. Its antigen is not known. Germline assignment: CDR1 SGHAT and CDR2 FQNNGV. The CDR3 is made up of 17 amino acids. Deletions cut 0 bases from V and 6 bases from J, with 15 bases between. TCRdb redid the calling of the reads with MiXCR, one entry per CDR3 protein. Here the sample spans 57,000 or so distinct CDR3 sequences, roughly 34% being singletons. V is TRBV11-2 and J is TRBJ1-6; D uncertain. The sample was PBMCs, sequenced either directly or after in vitro stimulation (not recorded which). The receptor's source is a human donor in good health (CMV status not recorded). Some clones in this sample may be carry-over from other donors' samples. The CDR3 region is CASSLDRAAAGNSPLHF. The CDR3 DNA reads as TGTGCCAGCAGCTTAGATAGGGCGGCGGCCGGTAATTCACCCCTCCACTTT.